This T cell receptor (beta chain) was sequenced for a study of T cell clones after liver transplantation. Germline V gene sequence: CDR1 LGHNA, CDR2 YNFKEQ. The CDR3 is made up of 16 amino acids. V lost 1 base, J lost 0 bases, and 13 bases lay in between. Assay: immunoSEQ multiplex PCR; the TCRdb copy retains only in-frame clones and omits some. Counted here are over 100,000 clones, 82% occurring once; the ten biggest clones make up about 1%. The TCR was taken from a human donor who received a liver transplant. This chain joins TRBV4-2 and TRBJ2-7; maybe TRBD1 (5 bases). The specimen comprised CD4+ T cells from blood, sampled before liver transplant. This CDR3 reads CASSQAGDSFSYEQYF. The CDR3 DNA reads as TGTGCCAGCAGCCAAGCCGGTGACAGTTTCTCCTACGAGCAGTACTTC.